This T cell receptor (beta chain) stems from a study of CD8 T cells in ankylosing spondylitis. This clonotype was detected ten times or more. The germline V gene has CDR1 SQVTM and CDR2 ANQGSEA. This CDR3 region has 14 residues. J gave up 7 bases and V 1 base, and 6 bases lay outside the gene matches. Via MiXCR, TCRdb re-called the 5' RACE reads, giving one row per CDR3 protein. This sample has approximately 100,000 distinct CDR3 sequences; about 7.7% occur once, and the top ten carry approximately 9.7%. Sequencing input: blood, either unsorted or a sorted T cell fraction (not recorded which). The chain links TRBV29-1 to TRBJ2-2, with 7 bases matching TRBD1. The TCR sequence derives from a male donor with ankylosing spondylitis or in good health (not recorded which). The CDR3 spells CSVEVLQGYGELFF. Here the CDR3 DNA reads TGCAGCGTTGAAGTCCTACAGGGGTACGGGGAGCTGTTTTTT.